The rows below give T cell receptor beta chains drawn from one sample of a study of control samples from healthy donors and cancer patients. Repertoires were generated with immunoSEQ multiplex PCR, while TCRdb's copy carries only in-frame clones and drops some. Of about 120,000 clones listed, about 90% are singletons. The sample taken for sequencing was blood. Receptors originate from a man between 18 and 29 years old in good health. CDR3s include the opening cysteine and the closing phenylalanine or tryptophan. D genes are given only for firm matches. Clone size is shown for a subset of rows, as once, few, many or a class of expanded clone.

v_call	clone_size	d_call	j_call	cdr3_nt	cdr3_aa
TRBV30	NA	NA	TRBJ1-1	TGTGCTGTGACCGGAGGGACGAACACTGAAGCTTTCTTT	CAVTGGTNTEAFF
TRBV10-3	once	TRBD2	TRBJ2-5	TGTGCCATCAGTGAGTCGCGGGAGGGCGCCCGGACCCAGTACTTC	CAISESREGARTQYF
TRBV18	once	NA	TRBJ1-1	TGTGCCAGCTCACCTGGATCAGGGAGGAACACTGAAGCTTTCTTT	CASSPGSGRNTEAFF
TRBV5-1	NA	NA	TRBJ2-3	TGCGCCAGCAGCTCGCAGGGGATCCATAGCACAGATACGCAGTATTTT	CASSSQGIHSTDTQYF
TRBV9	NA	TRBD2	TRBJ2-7	TGTGCCAGCAGCGCCAGGGGCCAAACTAGCGGGAGGGCCTACGAGCAGTACTTC	CASSARGQTSGRAYEQYF
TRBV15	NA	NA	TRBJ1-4	TGTGCCACCAGCAGAGCGGAACGGACGAGTAATGAAAAACTGTTTTTT	CATSRAERTSNEKLFF
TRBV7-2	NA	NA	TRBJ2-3	TGTGCCAGCAGCTCCAGCGCGTCTAGCTCAGATACGCAGTATTTT	CASSSSASSSDTQYF
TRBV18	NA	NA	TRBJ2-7	TGTGCCAGCTCACTGGAGACTAGCTCCTACGAGCAGTACTTC	CASSLETSSYEQYF
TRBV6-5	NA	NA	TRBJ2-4	TGTGCCAGCCAGGGGAGAAACATTCAGTACTTC	CASQGRNIQYF
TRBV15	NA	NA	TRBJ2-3	TGTGCCACCAGCGTTCCCCGACCGGGAGCGCGCACAGATACGCAGTATTTT	CATSVPRPGARTDTQYF
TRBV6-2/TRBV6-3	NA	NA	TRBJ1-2	TGTGCCAGCAGCAACTCAGTACAGGGCCCCTATGGCTACACCTTC	CASSNSVQGPYGYTF
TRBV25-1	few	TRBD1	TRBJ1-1	TGTGCCAGCAGTGTGGGACAGTCTTACACTGAAGCTTTCTTT	CASSVGQSYTEAFF
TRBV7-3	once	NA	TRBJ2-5	TGTGCCAGCAGCTGGGCGGTAGGGGAGACCCAGTACTTC	CASSWAVGETQYF
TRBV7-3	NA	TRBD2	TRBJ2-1	TGTGCCAGCAGCTTCGGGACTAGCGGGAGGGTCGATGAGCAGTTCTTC	CASSFGTSGRVDEQFF